The clone carrying this TCR beta chain was seen repeatedly, ten times or more. Its antigen remains unidentified. The data were obtained in a study of cytotoxic CD8 clonotypes in ibrutinib-treated CLL. Study as a whole: Included were roughly ten relapsed/refractory and approximately 15 treatment-naive patients, of whom fewer than 18 were IGHV unmutated. After median approximately 6 years, roughly 15 stayed in remission, approximately twelve progressed; responses 25 or so partial, 2 complete.

General observations from the study: Among the clonotypes, public ones were uncommon and contracted or held stable on treatment.

This CDR3 comprises 13 residues. Trimming shortened V by 5 bases and J by 4 bases, and 14 bases separated the two germline ends. The germline gives CDR1 GTSNPN, CDR2 SVGIG (reference sequence). The method was immunoSEQ multiplex PCR; TCRdb's version includes in-frame clones alone and lacks a portion of them. Of more than 110,000 clones in the sample, more than 75% were seen once. V usage is TRBV30 and J usage is TRBJ1-1; D is possibly TRBD1 (6 bases). This TCR was recovered from a human donor with chronic lymphocytic leukemia. The material sequenced was PBMCs, taken after 36 months of ibrutinib treatment. CDR3 coding DNA: TGTGCCTGGGACAGGAAACGGGGCACTGAAGCTTTCTTT. Translating it yields CAWDRKRGTEAFF.